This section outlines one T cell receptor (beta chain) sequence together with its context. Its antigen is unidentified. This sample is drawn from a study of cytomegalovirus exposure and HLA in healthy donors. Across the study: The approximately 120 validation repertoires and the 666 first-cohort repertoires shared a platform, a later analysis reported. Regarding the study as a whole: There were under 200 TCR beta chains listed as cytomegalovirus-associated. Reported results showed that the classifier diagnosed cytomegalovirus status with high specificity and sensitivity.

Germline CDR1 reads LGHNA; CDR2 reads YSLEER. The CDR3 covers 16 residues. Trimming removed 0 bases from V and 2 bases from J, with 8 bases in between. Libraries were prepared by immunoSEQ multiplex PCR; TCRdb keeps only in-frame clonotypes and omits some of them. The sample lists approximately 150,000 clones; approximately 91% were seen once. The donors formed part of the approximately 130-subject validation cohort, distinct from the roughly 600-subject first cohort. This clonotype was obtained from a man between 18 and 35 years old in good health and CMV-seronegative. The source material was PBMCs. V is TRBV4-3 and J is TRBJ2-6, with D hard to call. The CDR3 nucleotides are TGCGCCAGCAGCCAAGACCACGCGGCTGGGGCCAACGTCCTGACTTTC. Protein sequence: CASSQDHAAGANVLTF.